The present T cell receptor beta chain was sequenced within a study of post-analysis software for immune sequencing data. At the level of the study: Included among the disease courses, which were recorded for the cohort, were relapsing-remitting, secondary progressive and progressive-relapsing multiple sclerosis.

Incorporated into the TCR beta cDNA libraries were unique molecular identifiers, which served to reduce PCR and sequencing biases. TCRdb re-called the PCR reads with MiXCR, one entry per CDR3 protein. The data contain fewer than 600,000 distinct CDR3 sequences, nearly 45% of them singletons. The CDR3 is made up of 19 amino acids. This clonotype was counted between two and nine times. Its antigen is still unknown. The study, taken as a whole, reports: Multiple sclerosis patients showed significantly lower normalized Chao1 diversity than controls did. TRBV5-6, TRBV5-1 and TRBV20-1 belonged to a set of a handful of TRBV segments that were more frequent in patients than controls.

The clonotype originates from a girl between 5 and 17 years old with multiple sclerosis. Sequenced sample: blood. The chain recombines TRBV21-1 with TRBJ1-6; TRBD1, the table's D call, lacks a check against the DNA. TRBV21-1 corresponds to a pseudogene. The DNA of the CDR3 is TGTGCCAGCAGCACAGGACAGGGGAAGCTGAGGCCGAATAATTCACCCCTCCACTTT. It yields the protein CASSTGQGKLRPNNSPLHF.